These T cell receptor beta chains were read from a single sample in a study of Graves' ophthalmopathy and Graves' hyperthyroidism. TCRdb re-derived calls from the multiplex PCR reads in MiXCR, one entry per CDR3 protein. The table lists approximately 500,000 distinct CDR3 sequences, around 14% of them singletons. Sequencing input: blood. Every receptor here comes from a young woman with Graves' ophthalmopathy. Both conserved end residues are trimmed from each CDR3. Each record gives: CDR3 length, J gene, V gene, CDR3 protein.

12	TRBJ2-7	TRBV6-2/TRBV6-3	ASSYGGGYYEQY
11	TRBJ1-1	TRBV7-9	ASHRGGNTEAF
11	TRBJ1-2	TRBV6-2/TRBV6-3	ASSYAEGQGYT
14	TRBJ2-5	TRBV4-2	ASSQDESANGRTQY
12	TRBJ1-5	TRBV18	ASSPARRVQPQH
14	TRBJ2-5	TRBV6-2/TRBV6-3	ASSYSTSGRRETQY
14	TRBJ2-7	TRBV7-2	ASSLAYQPNSYEQH
12	TRBJ1-1	TRBV7-9	ASSPGQARTEAF
14	TRBJ1-1	TRBV11-2	ASSSFGSLANTEAF
11	TRBJ1-2	TRBV12-3/TRBV12-4	ASRKQGNYGYT
12	TRBJ2-4	TRBV11-2	ASSLGAAINIKY
15	TRBJ2-2	TRBV6-1	ASSPLAGGMNTGELF
12	TRBJ1-2	TRBV20-1	SARTGYGPYGYT
12	TRBJ2-5	TRBV28	ASSPPRAVETQY
17	TRBJ2-5	TRBV24-1	ATSDASDRGRYYQETQY
12	TRBJ1-2	TRBV5-8	ASSLRLPADGYT
19	TRBJ1-5	TRBV13	ASSPQPYTGTGKYSNQPQH
9	TRBJ1-2	TRBV30	AWTSGKGYT
9	TRBJ1-2	TRBV12-3/TRBV12-4	ASSLGTAYT
10	TRBJ2-7	TRBV2	ARTRFRTEVH
13	TRBJ2-7	TRBV12-3/TRBV12-4	ASSTLTELGYEQY
13	TRBJ1-2	TRBV6-1	ASGRTSRGGYGYT
11	TRBJ2-7	TRBV19	ASSSGSFYEQY
15	TRBJ1-2	TRBV6-1	ASSEALMGGRSYGYT
12	TRBJ2-2	TRBV28	ASSLIAGTGELF
14	TRBJ2-7	TRBV5-1	ASRPTSGLSSYEQY
12	TRBJ2-5	TRBV29-1	STAPRRGGETQY
13	TRBJ2-7	TRBV6-1	ASSPTGSYSYEQY
13	TRBJ2-7	TRBV29-1	SVYPGGGRIYEQY
11	TRBJ1-3	TRBV29-1	SVGGGSGNTIY
16	TRBJ2-4	TRBV7-8	ASSLGVAAKLAKNIQY
15	TRBJ1-6	TRBV6-1	ASSFAGFSGYNSPLH
13	TRBJ1-1	TRBV5-1	ASSLDPGVATEAF
15	TRBJ2-4	TRBV28	ASSSPGGRSLGDIQY
11	TRBJ2-5	TRBV20-1	SASPGMGGTQY
14	TRBJ1-5	TRBV11-2	ASSFNRGWSNQPQH
12	TRBJ1-2	TRBV7-2	ASSPDRAYYGYT
13	TRBJ1-3	TRBV7-6	ASTSVRGSGNTIY
11	TRBJ1-1	TRBV6-5	ASLLAGTWKTF
11	TRBJ2-7	TRBV12-3/TRBV12-4	ASSLLDRGEQY
12	TRBJ2-5	TRBV12-3/TRBV12-4	ASSERGLQETQY
12	TRBJ2-5	TRBV7-2	ASSLEAGRGTQY
13	TRBJ2-6	TRBV6-5	ASSSGKTGANVLT
10	TRBJ1-2	TRBV10-3	AISVKSYGYT
9	TRBJ1-2	TRBV30	AWSARPGYT
10	TRBJ1-2	TRBV27	ASRDPRYGYT
11	TRBJ2-7	TRBV6-1	ASSPRARYEQY
14	TRBJ2-7	TRBV11-2	ASSRLAGRSSYEQY
12	TRBJ2-2	TRBV29-1	SVERGRATGELF
13	TRBJ2-7	TRBV5-1	ASSLRTKGSYEQY
11	TRBJ1-1	TRBV28	ASSGQANTEAF
12	TRBJ1-2	TRBV30	AWITAGTGYGYT
12	TRBJ2-7	TRBV28	ASSLGGAEERQY
14	TRBJ2-5	TRBV14	ASSQAGVLPSETQY
14	TRBJ1-1	TRBV15	ATRRPGTGERIEAF
11	TRBJ2-7	TRBV12-3/TRBV12-4	ASSFLSRYEQY
12	TRBJ2-5	TRBV6-1	ASSELRVGETQY
12	TRBJ1-2	TRBV6-1	ASTRGGFDYGYT